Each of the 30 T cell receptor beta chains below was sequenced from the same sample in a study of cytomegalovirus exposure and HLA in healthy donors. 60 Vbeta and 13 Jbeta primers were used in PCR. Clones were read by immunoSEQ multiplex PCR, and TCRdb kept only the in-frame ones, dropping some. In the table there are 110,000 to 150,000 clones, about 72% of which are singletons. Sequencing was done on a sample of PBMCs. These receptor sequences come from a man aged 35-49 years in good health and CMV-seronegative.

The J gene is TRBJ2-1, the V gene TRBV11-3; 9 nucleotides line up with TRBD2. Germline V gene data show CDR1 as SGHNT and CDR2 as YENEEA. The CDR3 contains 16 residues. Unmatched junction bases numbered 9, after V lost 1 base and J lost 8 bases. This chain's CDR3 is CASSLGGSGLAHEQFF. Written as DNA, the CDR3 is TGTGCCAGCAGCTTAGGGGGTTCGGGACTAGCCCATGAGCAGTTCTTC.

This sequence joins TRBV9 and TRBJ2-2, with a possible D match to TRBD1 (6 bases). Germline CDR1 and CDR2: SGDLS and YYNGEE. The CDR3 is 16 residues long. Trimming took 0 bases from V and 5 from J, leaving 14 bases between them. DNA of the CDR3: TGTGCCAGCAGCGTAGCGACAGGAATTCGGACCGGGGAGCTGTTTTTT. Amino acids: CASSVATGIRTGELFF.

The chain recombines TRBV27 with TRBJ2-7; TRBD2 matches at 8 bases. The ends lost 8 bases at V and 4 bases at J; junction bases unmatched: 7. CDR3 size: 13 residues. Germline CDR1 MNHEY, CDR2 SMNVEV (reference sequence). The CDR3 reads CASSYRGGYEQYF. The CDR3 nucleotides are TGTGCCAGCTCGTATCGGGGGGGGTACGAGCAGTACTTC.

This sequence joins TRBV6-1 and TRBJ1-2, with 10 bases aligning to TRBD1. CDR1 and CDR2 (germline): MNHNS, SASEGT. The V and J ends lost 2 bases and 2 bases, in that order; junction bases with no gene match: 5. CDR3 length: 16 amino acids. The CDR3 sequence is CASSEPRDRGNYGYTF. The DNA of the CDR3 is TGTGCCAGCAGTGAACCTCGGGACAGGGGAAACTATGGCTACACCTTC.

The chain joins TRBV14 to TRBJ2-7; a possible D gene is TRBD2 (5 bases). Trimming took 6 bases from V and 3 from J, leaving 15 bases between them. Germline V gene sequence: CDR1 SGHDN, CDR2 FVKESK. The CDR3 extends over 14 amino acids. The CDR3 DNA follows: TGTGCCAGCAGTCTTGTAGGGCGGGTCTACGAGCAGTACTTC. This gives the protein CASSLVGRVYEQYF.

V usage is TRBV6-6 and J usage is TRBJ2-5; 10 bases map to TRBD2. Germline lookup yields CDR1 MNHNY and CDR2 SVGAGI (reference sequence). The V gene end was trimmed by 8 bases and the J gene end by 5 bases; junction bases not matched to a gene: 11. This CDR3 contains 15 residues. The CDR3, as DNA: TGTGCCAGCGGGGATCTAGCGGGAGCCAGGGAGACCCAGTACTTC. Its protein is CASGDLAGARETQYF.

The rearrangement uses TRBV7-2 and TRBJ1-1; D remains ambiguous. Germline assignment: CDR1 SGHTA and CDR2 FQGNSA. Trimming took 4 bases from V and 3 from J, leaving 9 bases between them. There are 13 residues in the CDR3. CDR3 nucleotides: TGTGCCAGCAGCTATGCGACACACACTGAAGCTTTCTTT. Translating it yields CASSYATHTEAFF.

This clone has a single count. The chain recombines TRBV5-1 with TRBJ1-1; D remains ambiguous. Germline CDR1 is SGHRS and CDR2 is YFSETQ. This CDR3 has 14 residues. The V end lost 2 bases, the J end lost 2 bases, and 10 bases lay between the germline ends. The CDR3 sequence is CASSLWEGNTEAFF. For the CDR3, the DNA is TGCGCCAGCAGCTTATGGGAGGGAAACACTGAAGCTTTCTTT.

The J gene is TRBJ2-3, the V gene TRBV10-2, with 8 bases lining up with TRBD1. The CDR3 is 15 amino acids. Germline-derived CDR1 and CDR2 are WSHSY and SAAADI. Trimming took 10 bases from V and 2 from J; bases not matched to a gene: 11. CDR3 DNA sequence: TGCGCCACCACGGACAGGGTTATTTCCACAGATACGCAGTATTTT. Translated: CATTDRVISTDTQYF.

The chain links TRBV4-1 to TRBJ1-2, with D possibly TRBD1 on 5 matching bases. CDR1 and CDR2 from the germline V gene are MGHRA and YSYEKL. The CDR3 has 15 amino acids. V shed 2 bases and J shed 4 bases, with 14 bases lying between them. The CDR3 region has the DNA TGCGCCAGCAGCCAACTCACAGGTTCAATCTATGGCTACACCTTC. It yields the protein CASSQLTGSIYGYTF.

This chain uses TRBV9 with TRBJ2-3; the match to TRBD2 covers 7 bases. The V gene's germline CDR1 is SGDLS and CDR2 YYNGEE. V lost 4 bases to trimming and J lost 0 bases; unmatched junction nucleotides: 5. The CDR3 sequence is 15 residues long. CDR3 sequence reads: CASSLRGSSTDTQYF. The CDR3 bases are TGTGCCAGCAGCCTTCGCGGGAGTAGCACAGATACGCAGTATTTT. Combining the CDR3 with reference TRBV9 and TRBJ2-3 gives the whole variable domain DSGVTQTPKHLITATGQRVTLRCSPRSGDLSVYWYQQSLDQGLQFLIQYYNGEERAKGNILERFSAQQFPDLHSELNLSSLELGDSALYFCASSLRGSSTDTQYFGPGTRLTVL.

In DNA form, the CDR3 reads TGTGCCAGCGACAGGGGGGGCGCCAAAAACATTCAGTACTTC. It translates to CASDRGGAKNIQYF. This chain uses TRBV2 with TRBJ2-4, with 9 bases lining up with TRBD1. V was pared by 8 bases and J by 1 base, with 3 bases of the junction left unmatched. The germline V gene encodes CDR1 SNHLY and CDR2 FYNNEI. The CDR3 is 14 residues long.

The CDR3 nucleotides are TGTGCCAGCAGTACACCTGGAAGCGGGAGGCTTTTTACCACAGATACGCAGTATTTT. Translated: CASSTPGSGRLFTTDTQYF. The chain carries TRBV2 and TRBJ2-3, with 9 bases lining up with TRBD2. The J segment lost 2 bases and the V segment lost 5 bases, leaving 17 bases of the junction unmatched. Germline CDR1 reads SNHLY; CDR2 reads FYNNEI. This CDR3 comprises 19 residues. The full variable domain, its missing parts supplied by reference TRBV2 and TRBJ2-3, is EPEVTQTPSHQVTQMGQEVILRCVPISNHLYFYWYRQILGQKVEFLVSFYNNEISEKSEIFDDQFSVERPDGSNFTLKIRSTKLEDSAMYFCASSTPGSGRLFTTDTQYFGPGTRLTVL.

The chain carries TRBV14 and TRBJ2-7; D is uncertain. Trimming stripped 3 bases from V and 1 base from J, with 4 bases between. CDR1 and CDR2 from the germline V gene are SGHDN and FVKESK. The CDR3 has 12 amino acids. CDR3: CASSHLSYEQYF. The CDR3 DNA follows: TGTGCCAGCAGCCACCTTTCCTACGAGCAGTACTTC.

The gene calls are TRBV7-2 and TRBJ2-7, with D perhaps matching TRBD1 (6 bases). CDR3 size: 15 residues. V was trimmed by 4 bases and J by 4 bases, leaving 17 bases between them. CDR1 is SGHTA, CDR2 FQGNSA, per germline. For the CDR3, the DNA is TGTGCCAGCAGCTCCCCCCCCACAGGGACATACGAGCAGTACTTC. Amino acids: CASSSPPTGTYEQYF.

CDR3 nucleotide sequence: TGTGCCATCAGTGACACAGGCGCGAACAGTTGGCAGTACTTC. It codes for CAISDTGANSWQYF. The chain combines TRBV10-3 with TRBJ2-7; possibly TRBD1 for D (5 bases). This CDR3 comprises 14 residues. Germline V gene sequence: CDR1 ENHRY, CDR2 SYGVKD. Trimming shortened V by 3 bases and J by 9 bases, and 18 bases separated the two germline ends.

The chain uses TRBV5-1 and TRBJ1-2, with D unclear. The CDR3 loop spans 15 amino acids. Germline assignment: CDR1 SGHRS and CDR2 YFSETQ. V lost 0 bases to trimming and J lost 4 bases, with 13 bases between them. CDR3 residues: CASSLAMEGAYGYTF. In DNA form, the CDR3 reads TGCGCCAGCAGCTTGGCCATGGAGGGTGCCTATGGCTACACCTTC.

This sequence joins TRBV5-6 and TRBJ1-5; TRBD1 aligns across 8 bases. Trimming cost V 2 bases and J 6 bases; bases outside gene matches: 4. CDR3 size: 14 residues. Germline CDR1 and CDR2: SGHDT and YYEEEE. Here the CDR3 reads CASSFAGGSQPQHF. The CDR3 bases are TGTGCCAGCAGCTTCGCAGGGGGCAGTCAGCCCCAGCATTTT.

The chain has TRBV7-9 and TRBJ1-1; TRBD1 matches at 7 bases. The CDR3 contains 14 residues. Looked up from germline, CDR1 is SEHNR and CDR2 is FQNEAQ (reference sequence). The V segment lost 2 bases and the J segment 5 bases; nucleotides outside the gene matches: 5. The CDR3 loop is CASSLQTGVTEAFF. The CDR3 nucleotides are TGTGCCAGCAGCTTACAAACAGGGGTGACTGAAGCTTTCTTT.

The CDR3 nucleotides are TGTGCCATCAGACCCGGACAGAGATTAGCCAAAAACATTCAGTACTTC. Translating it yields CAIRPGQRLAKNIQYF. The chain combines TRBV10-3 with TRBJ2-4; possible D gene TRBD1, 6 bases. Germline V gene sequence: CDR1 ENHRY, CDR2 SYGVKD. V lost 6 bases and J 0 bases, leaving 15 bases between the germline ends. This CDR3 region has 16 residues.

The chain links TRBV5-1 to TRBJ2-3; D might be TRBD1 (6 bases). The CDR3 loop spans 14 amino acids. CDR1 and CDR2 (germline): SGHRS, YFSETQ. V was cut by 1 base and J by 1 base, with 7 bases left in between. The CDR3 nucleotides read TGCGCCAGCAGCTTGAACAGGGGCACAGATACGCAGTATTTT. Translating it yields CASSLNRGTDTQYF.

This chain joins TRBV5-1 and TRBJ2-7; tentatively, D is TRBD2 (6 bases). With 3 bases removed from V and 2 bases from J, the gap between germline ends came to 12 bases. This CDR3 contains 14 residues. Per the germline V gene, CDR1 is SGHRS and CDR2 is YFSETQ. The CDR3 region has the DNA TGCGCCAGCAGCTCTTCGGGACTTACCTACGAGCAGTACTTC. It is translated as CASSSSGLTYEQYF. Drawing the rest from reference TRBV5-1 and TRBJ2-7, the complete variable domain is KAGVTQTPRYLIKTRGQQVTLSCSPISGHRSVSWYQQTPGQGLQFLFEYFSETQRNKGNFPGRFSGRQFSNSRSEMNVSTLELGDSALYLCASSSSGLTYEQYFGPGTRLTVT.

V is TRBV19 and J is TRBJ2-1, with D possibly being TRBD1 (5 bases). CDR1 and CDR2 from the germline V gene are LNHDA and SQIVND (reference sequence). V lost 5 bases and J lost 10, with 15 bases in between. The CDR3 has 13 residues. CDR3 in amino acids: CASSLQGSHEQFF. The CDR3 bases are TGTGCCAGTAGTCTTCAGGGTTCCCACGAGCAGTTCTTC.

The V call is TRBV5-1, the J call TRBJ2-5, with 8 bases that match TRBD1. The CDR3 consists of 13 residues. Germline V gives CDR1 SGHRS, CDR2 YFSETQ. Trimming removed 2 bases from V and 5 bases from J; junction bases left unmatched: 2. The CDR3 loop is CASSFQGAETQYF. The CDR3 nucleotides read TGCGCCAGCAGCTTTCAGGGGGCCGAGACCCAGTACTTC.

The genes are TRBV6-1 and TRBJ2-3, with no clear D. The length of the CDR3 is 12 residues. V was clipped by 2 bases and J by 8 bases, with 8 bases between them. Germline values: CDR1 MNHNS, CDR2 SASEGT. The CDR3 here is CASSEPSVTQYF. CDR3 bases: TGTGCCAGCAGTGAACCCTCCGTTACGCAGTATTTT.

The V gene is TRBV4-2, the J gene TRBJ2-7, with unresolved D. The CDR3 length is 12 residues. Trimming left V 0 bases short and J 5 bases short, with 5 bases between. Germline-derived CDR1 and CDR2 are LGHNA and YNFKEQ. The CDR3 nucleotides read TGTGCCAGCAGCCAAGATTTAGACGAGCAGTACTTC. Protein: CASSQDLDEQYF.

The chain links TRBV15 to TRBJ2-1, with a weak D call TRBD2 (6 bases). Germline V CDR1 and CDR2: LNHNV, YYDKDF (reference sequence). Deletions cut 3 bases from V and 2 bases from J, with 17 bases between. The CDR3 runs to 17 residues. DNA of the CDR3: TGTGCCACCAGCAGGGCCGGGGGAACCGGTACCTACAATGAGCAGTTCTTC. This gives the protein CATSRAGGTGTYNEQFF. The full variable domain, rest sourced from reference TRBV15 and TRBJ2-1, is DAMVIQNPRYQVTQFGKPVTLSCSQTLNHNVMYWYQQKSSQAPKLLFHYYDKDFNNEADTPDNFQSRRPNTSFCFLDIRSPGLGDTAMYLCATSRAGGTGTYNEQFFGPGTRLTVL.

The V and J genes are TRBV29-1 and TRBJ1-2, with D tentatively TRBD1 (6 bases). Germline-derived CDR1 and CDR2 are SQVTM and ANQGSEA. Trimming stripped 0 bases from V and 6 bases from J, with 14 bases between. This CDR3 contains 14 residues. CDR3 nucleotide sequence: TGCAGCGTTGAAGAGGTCGGGACACCAGATGGCTACACCTTC. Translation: CSVEEVGTPDGYTF.

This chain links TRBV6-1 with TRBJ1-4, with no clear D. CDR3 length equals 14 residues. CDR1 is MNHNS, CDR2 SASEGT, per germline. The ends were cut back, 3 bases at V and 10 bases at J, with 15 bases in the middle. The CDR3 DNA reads TGTGCCAGCAGTGACATGGGCGGGGAGGGAAAACTGTTTTTT. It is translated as CASSDMGGEGKLFF.

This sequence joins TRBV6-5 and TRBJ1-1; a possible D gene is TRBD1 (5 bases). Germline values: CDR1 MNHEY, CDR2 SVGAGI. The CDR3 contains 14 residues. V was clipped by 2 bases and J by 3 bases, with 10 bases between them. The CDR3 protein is CASSYRRDYTEAFF. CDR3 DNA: TGTGCCAGCAGTTACAGGCGGGACTACACTGAAGCTTTCTTT.